The T cell receptor (beta chain) under discussion was sequenced for a study of OX40 agonist ivuxolimab in advanced cancers. Overall study context: Intravenous ivuxolimab at 0.01 to 10 mg/kg was given to patients every 2 weeks. Recorded diagnoses for dose-escalation patients were hepatocellular carcinoma, melanoma, renal cell or head and neck cancer.

Germline V gene lookup returns CDR1 SGHKS and CDR2 YYEKEE (reference sequence). V was pared by 2 bases and J by 4 bases, with 18 bases between. The CDR3 has 17 residues. TCRdb's copy holds only in-frame clones and misses some; the assay was immunoSEQ multiplex PCR. The repertoire holds 45,000 to 55,000 clones, with 88% as singletons. This sample comprised CD4+ or CD8+ T cells sorted from blood, obtained in a trial of the OX40 agonist ivuxolimab. This receptor was taken from an adult with an advanced solid tumor such as melanoma, head and neck, liver or kidney cancer. The rearrangement joins TRBV5-5 to TRBJ2-2, with D perhaps TRBD2 (6 bases). CDR3 protein: CASSFFLGGSVTGELFF. The CDR3 DNA reads as TGTGCCAGCAGCTTTTTCCTGGGGGGTAGCGTCACCGGGGAGCTGTTTTTT.